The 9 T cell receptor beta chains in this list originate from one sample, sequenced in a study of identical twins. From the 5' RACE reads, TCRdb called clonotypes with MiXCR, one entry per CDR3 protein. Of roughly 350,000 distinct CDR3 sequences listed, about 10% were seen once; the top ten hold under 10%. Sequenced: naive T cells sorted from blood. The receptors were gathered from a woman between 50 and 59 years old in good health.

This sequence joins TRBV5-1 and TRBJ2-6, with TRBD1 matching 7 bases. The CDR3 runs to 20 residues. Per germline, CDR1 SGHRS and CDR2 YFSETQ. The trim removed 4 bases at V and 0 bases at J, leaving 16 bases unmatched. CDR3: CASSRLTGQLSLSGANVLTF. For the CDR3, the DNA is TGCGCCAGCAGCAGACTGACAGGGCAACTATCACTCTCTGGGGCCAACGTCCTGACTTTC.

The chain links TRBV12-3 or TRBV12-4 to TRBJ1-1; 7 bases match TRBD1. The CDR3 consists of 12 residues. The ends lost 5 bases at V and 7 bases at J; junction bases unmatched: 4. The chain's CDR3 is CASSPQGIEAFF. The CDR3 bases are TGTGCCAGCAGTCCACAGGGGATTGAAGCTTTCTTT.

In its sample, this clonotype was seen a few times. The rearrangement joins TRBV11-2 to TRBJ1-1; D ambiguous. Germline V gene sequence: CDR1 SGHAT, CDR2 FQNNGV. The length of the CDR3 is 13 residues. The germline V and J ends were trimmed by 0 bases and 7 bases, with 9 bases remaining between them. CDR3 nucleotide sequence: TGTGCCAGCAGCTTAGAGGCCACCCTTGAAGCTTTCTTT. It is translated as CASSLEATLEAFF.

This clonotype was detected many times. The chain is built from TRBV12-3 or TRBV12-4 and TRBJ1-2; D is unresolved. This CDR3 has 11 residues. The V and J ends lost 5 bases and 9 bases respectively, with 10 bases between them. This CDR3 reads CASSPGDRYTF. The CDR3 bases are TGTGCCAGCAGTCCAGGAGACCGCTACACCTTC.

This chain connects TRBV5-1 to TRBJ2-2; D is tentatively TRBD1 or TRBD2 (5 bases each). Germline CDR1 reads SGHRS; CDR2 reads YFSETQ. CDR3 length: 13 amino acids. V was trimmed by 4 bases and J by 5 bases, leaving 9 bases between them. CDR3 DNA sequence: TGCGCCAGCAGCCCGGGACCAACCGGGGAGCTGTTTTTT. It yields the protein CASSPGPTGELFF.

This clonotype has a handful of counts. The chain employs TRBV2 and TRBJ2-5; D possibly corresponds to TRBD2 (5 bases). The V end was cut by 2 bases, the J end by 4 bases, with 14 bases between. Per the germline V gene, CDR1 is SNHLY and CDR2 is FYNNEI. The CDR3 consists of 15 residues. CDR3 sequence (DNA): TGTGCCAGCAGTGAACGCCAGCCCAGCGGAGAGACCCAGTACTTC. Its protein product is CASSERQPSGETQYF.

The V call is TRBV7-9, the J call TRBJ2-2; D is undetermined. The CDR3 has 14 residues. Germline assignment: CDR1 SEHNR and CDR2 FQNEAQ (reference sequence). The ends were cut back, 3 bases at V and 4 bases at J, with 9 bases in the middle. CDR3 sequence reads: CASSFAPGTGELFF. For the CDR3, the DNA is TGTGCCAGCAGCTTCGCTCCGGGCACCGGGGAGCTGTTTTTT. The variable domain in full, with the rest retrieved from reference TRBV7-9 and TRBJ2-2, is DTGVSQNPRHKITKRGQNVTFRCDPISEHNRLYWYRQTLGQGPEFLTYFQNEAQLEKSRLLSDRFSAERPKGSFSTLEIQRTEQGDSAMYLCASSFAPGTGELFFGEGSRLTVL.

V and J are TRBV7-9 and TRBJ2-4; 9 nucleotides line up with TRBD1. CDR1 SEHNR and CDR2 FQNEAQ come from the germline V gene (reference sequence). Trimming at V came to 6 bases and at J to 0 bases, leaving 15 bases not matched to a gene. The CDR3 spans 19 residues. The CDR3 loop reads CASSFRTGEGGEAKNIQYF. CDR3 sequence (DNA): TGTGCCAGCAGTTTCCGGACAGGGGAAGGGGGGGAAGCCAAAAACATTCAGTACTTC.

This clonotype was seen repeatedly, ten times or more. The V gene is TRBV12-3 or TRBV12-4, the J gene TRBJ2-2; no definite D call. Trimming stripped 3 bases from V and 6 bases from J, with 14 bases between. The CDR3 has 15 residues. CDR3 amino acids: CASSFGSDRAGELFF. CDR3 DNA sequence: TGTGCCAGCAGTTTCGGCTCAGACCGAGCCGGGGAGCTGTTTTTT.